These 32 T cell receptor beta chains share one sample of origin, sequenced in a study of shared T cell receptors in the human thymus. The repertoire was sequenced with immunoSEQ multiplex PCR; TCRdb's copy has only in-frame clones and lacks some. The sample contains hundreds of thousands of clones, over 75% of which appear only once. These data were likewise used in another study, on human thymus T cells.

The source material was thymocytes. These receptors came from a boy younger than two with a congenital heart defect.

The chain couples TRBV27 to TRBJ1-2; weak D call: TRBD1 (5 bases). CDR1 and CDR2 (germline): MNHEY, SMNVEV (reference sequence). The CDR3 consists of 13 residues. Trimming left V 5 bases short and J 4 bases short, with 11 bases between. CDR3 sequence (DNA): TGTGCCAGCAGTCCCCAGGGACTCTATGGCTACACCTTC. Protein sequence: CASSPQGLYGYTF.

A single count supports this clone. The chain links TRBV29-1 to TRBJ2-5, with D possibly being TRBD2 (5 bases). This CDR3 comprises 12 residues. Per the germline V gene, CDR1 is SQVTM and CDR2 is ANQGSEA. Trimming took off 4 bases at V and 6 bases at J, with 12 bases between the two ends. CDR3 in amino acids: CSVGRGKKTQYF. The CDR3 nucleotides are TGCAGCGTTGGACGGGGTAAAAAGACCCAGTACTTC.

This clone was detected only once. The J gene is TRBJ1-1, the V gene TRBV15; D unclear. Germline values: CDR1 LNHNV, CDR2 YYDKDF (reference sequence). V was trimmed by 0 bases and J by 11 bases, leaving 13 bases between them. CDR3 length: 13 amino acids. The CDR3 DNA reads as TGTGCCACCAGCAGAGATACTGTATGGGAGGCTTTCTTT. Translation gives CATSRDTVWEAFF. The full variable domain, with the rest looked up from reference TRBV15 and TRBJ1-1, is DAMVIQNPRYQVTQFGKPVTLSCSQTLNHNVMYWYQQKSSQAPKLLFHYYDKDFNNEADTPDNFQSRRPNTSFCFLDIRSPGLGDTAMYLCATSRDTVWEAFFGQGTRLTVV.

The chain combines TRBV27 with TRBJ1-6; D is undetermined. The CDR3 totals 15 residues. Germline-derived CDR1 and CDR2 are MNHEY and SMNVEV (reference sequence). Deletions cut 5 bases from V and 8 bases from J, with 16 bases between. The CDR3 sequence: CASSEHTGGDSPLHF. Written as DNA, the CDR3 is TGTGCCAGCAGTGAACATACGGGCGGGGATTCACCCCTCCACTTT.

This clone was seen just once. The chain is built from TRBV28 and TRBJ1-4; unclear D gene. Germline-derived CDR1 and CDR2 are MDHEN and SYDVKM. V was shortened by 4 bases and J by 10 bases, with 7 bases between the two germline ends. The CDR3 length is 11 residues. Here the CDR3 DNA reads TGTGCCAGCAGTTCTATCGCAAAACTGTTTTTT. Its translation is CASSSIAKLFF. The full variable domain, rest sourced from reference TRBV28 and TRBJ1-4, is DVKVTQSSRYLVKRTGEKVFLECVQDMDHENMFWYRQDPGLGLRLIYFSYDVKMKEKGDIPEGYSVSREKKERFSLILESASTNQTSMYLCASSSIAKLFFGSGTQLSVL.

This clone has only one observation. The chain joins TRBV10-3 to TRBJ2-7; D may be TRBD1 (5 bases). V lost 5 bases and J 0 bases, leaving 11 bases between the germline ends. The germline V gene encodes CDR1 ENHRY and CDR2 SYGVKD. The CDR3 is made up of 14 amino acids. The CDR3 DNA sequence: TGTGCCATCAGTAGACAGCCTCTCTCCTACGAGCAGTACTTC. Its translation is CAISRQPLSYEQYF.

This sequence joins TRBV6-5 and TRBJ2-1, with 8 bases lining up with TRBD1. Germline V CDR1 and CDR2: MNHEY, SVGAGI. This CDR3 spans 12 amino acids. Trimming at V came to 4 bases and at J to 8 bases, leaving 1 base not matched to a gene. The CDR3 region is CASSSGGDEQFF. DNA of the CDR3: TGTGCCAGCAGTTCAGGGGGCGATGAGCAGTTCTTC.

The chain combines TRBV6-6 with TRBJ2-5, with D perhaps matching TRBD2 (6 bases). The CDR3 extends over 14 amino acids. V lost 7 bases and J 0 bases, leaving 12 bases between the germline ends. Germline-derived CDR1 and CDR2 are MNHNY and SVGAGI (reference sequence). The CDR3 region has the DNA TGTGCCAGCAATACGGGGACTTACCAAGAGACCCAGTACTTC. The encoded protein is CASNTGTYQETQYF.

The chain links TRBV19 to TRBJ2-3; no definite D call. The length of the CDR3 is 15 residues. Trimming took 3 bases from V and 3 from J, leaving 13 bases between them. From germline, CDR1 is LNHDA and CDR2 SQIVND (reference sequence). CDR3 DNA sequence: TGTGCCAGTAGTATTGGCCCCCCTCAAACAGATACGCAGTATTTT. Translating gives CASSIGPPQTDTQYF.

V and J are TRBV4-3 and TRBJ2-7, with TRBD2 matching 8 bases. CDR1 is LGHNA and CDR2 is YSLEER in the germline V gene. V lost 0 bases to trimming and J lost 5 bases; unmatched junction nucleotides: 6. CDR3 length: 15 amino acids. The CDR3 nucleotides are TGCGCCAGCAGCCAAGAAAACGGGGGGGCCCACGAGCAGTACTTC. It encodes CASSQENGGAHEQYF.

The chain has TRBV9 and TRBJ2-5, with D possibly being TRBD1 (5 bases). The CDR3 extends over 14 amino acids. Trimming removed 4 bases from V and 2 bases from J, with 12 bases in between. The germline CDR1 and CDR2 sequences are SGDLS and YYNGEE. The CDR3 coding sequence is TGTGCCAGCAGCCCTGGGGCTACACAAGAGACCCAGTACTTC. This codes for CASSPGATQETQYF.

The V gene is TRBV6-1, the J gene TRBJ1-5; D remains unclear. The CDR3 contains 14 residues. CDR1 is MNHNS and CDR2 is SASEGT in the germline V gene. Trimming took off 1 base at V and 6 bases at J, with 10 bases between the two ends. In nucleotides, the CDR3 is TGTGCCAGCAGTGAAGGGCCCCCGGGTCAGCCCCAGCATTTT. Translated: CASSEGPPGQPQHF.

CDR3 loop: CASSSHPLQGPTEAFF. The DNA of the CDR3 is TGTGCCAGCAGCTCACACCCCTTACAGGGTCCCACTGAAGCTTTCTTT. This chain connects TRBV7-9 to TRBJ1-1, with D tentatively TRBD1 (6 bases). V was shortened by 4 bases and J by 4 bases, with 19 bases between the two germline ends. Per germline, CDR1 SEHNR and CDR2 FQNEAQ (reference sequence). This CDR3 is 16 amino acids long.

Comment on this clone: This sample also contains other DNA sequences that code for the same CDR3. This chain joins TRBV2 and TRBJ2-7, with a possible D match to TRBD1 (6 bases). CDR3 length equals 15 residues. Looked up from germline, CDR1 is SNHLY and CDR2 is FYNNEI. Between the trimmed V and J ends, which lost 4 bases and 3 bases, there was a span of 16 bases. CDR3 in DNA: TGTGCCAGCAGTGCTCCGGGACAAGGAAGCTACGAGCAGTACTTC. Residues: CASSAPGQGSYEQYF.

The chain couples TRBV28 to TRBJ1-2; TRBD1 matches at 7 bases. Unmatched junction bases numbered 3, after V lost 4 bases and J lost 1 base. This CDR3 comprises 14 residues. Germline loops: CDR1 MDHEN, CDR2 SYDVKM. The CDR3 spells CASSWGQHNYGYTF. The CDR3 DNA sequence: TGTGCCAGCAGTTGGGGACAGCATAACTATGGCTACACCTTC.

The V gene is TRBV5-1, the J gene TRBJ2-3; 9 nucleotides line up with TRBD2. Germline-derived CDR1 and CDR2 are SGHRS and YFSETQ. After removal of 6 bases from V and 3 bases from J, the junction contained 5 bases not matched to a gene. There are 14 residues in the CDR3. The DNA of the CDR3 is TGCGCCAGCACCCTTCTAGCGGGGACAGATACGCAGTATTTT. The encoded protein is CASTLLAGTDTQYF.

The CDR3 DNA reads TGCGCCAGCAGCTTAGGAGCGCCGAATCAGCCCCAGCATTTT. Translated, it gives CASSLGAPNQPQHF. V usage is TRBV5-1 and J usage is TRBJ1-5; no definite D call. V was pared by 2 bases and J by 4 bases, with 10 bases between. The CDR3 runs to 14 residues. Germline lookup yields CDR1 SGHRS and CDR2 YFSETQ.

The genes are TRBV30 and TRBJ2-2; TRBD2 might be the D (6 bases). Per the germline V gene, CDR1 is GTSNPN and CDR2 is SVGIG (reference sequence). The CDR3 extends over 13 amino acids. The ends were cut back, 3 bases at V and 7 bases at J, with 12 bases in the middle. The CDR3 DNA reads TGTGCCTGGAGGGCAGGAGGGTTCGGGGAGCTGTTTTTT. Its translation is CAWRAGGFGELFF.

This sequence joins TRBV9 and TRBJ1-6; no firm D call. CDR1 is SGDLS and CDR2 is YYNGEE in the germline V gene. Trimming took off 0 bases at V and 9 bases at J, with 4 bases between the two ends. The CDR3 contains 12 residues. CDR3 in DNA: TGTGCCAGCAGCGTAGGCAGTTCACCCCTCCACTTT. This translates into CASSVGSSPLHF.

The CDR3 nucleotides are TGCAGCGTTGAAGAAGATCCGGAGGGGAATCGTTCTGGGGCCAACGTCCTGACTTTC. It yields the protein CSVEEDPEGNRSGANVLTF. The chain links TRBV29-1 to TRBJ2-6; tentatively, D is TRBD2 (6 bases). With 0 bases removed from V and 1 base from J, the gap between germline ends came to 19 bases. CDR1 is SQVTM, CDR2 ANQGSEA, per germline. The CDR3 covers 19 residues.

The V and J genes are TRBV27 and TRBJ2-1, with TRBD2 identical over 13 bases. The CDR3 sequence is 19 residues long. The junction had 18 bases not matched to a gene; V was cut back by 7 bases and J by 6 bases. In germline, CDR1 is MNHEY, CDR2 SMNVEV (reference sequence). CDR3 sequence: CASTLDGRAGLAGFNEQFF. In DNA form, the CDR3 reads TGTGCCAGCACCCTTGACGGGAGAGCGGGACTAGCGGGATTCAATGAGCAGTTCTTC.

The chain uses TRBV19 and TRBJ1-2, with 8 bases that match TRBD1. This CDR3 is 15 amino acids long. J gave up 2 bases and V 4 bases, and 6 bases lay outside the gene matches. The germline CDR1 and CDR2 sequences are LNHDA and SQIVND (reference sequence). The CDR3, as DNA: TGTGCCAGTAGTAGGAACAGGGGGGTGAACTATGGCTACACCTTC. This translates into CASSRNRGVNYGYTF.

The V and J genes are TRBV11-2 and TRBJ2-7; D is undetermined. Germline CDR1 reads SGHAT; CDR2 reads FQNNGV. V gave up 1 base and J gave up 3 bases, with 16 bases separating them. CDR3 length: 16 amino acids. CDR3 sequence reads: CASSLVGHTRIYEQYF. CDR3 bases: TGTGCCAGCAGCTTAGTTGGGCATACAAGAATCTACGAGCAGTACTTC.

The V and J genes are TRBV11-2 and TRBJ1-4; the match to TRBD1 covers 12 bases. CDR3 length: 15 residues. V trimming: 3 bases; J trimming: 6 bases; junction bases outside the gene matches: 2. CDR1 and CDR2 (germline): SGHAT, FQNNGV. In DNA form, the CDR3 reads TGTGCCAGCAGCTTTGGGACAGGGGGCGATGAAAAACTGTTTTTT. Translation: CASSFGTGGDEKLFF.

The genes are TRBV7-2 and TRBJ2-1; D might be TRBD2 (7 bases). The V gene lost 7 bases and the J gene lost 3 bases, with 22 bases spanning the gap. Germline V gene lookup returns CDR1 SGHTA and CDR2 FQGNSA. The CDR3 loop spans 17 amino acids. The CDR3: CASNLVTRGGLYNEQFF. CDR3 nucleotides: TGTGCCAGCAACTTGGTCACTAGGGGGGGACTCTACAATGAGCAGTTCTTC.

The rearrangement links TRBV4-1 to TRBJ2-2; D perhaps matches TRBD1 (6 bases). CDR1 MGHRA and CDR2 YSYEKL come from the germline V gene. The CDR3 runs 15 residues. Trimming took 5 bases from V and 4 from J, leaving 14 bases between them. CDR3 sequence: CASSGTPHATGELFF. The CDR3 DNA reads TGCGCCAGCAGCGGGACACCTCACGCCACCGGGGAGCTGTTTTTT.

The CDR3 DNA reads TGTGCCAGCAGCCAAACCAATGACTACACAGATACGCAGTATTTT. The encoded protein is CASSQTNDYTDTQYF. This chain connects TRBV4-2 to TRBJ2-3; weak D call: TRBD2 (5 bases). V lost 2 bases, J lost 2 bases, and 11 bases lay in between. Looked up from germline, CDR1 is LGHNA and CDR2 is YNFKEQ. This CDR3 is built from 15 residues.

A single count supports this clone. The V and J genes are TRBV28 and TRBJ2-2, with 12 bases identical to TRBD2. Looked up from germline, CDR1 is MDHEN and CDR2 is SYDVKM. Trimming removed 6 bases from V and 4 bases from J; junction bases left unmatched: 12. The CDR3 is 18 residues long. The CDR3 DNA is TGTGCCAGCAGCCTGATCGCTAGCGGGAGGGCGGGCACCGGGGAGCTGTTTTTT. The encoded protein is CASSLIASGRAGTGELFF.

V gene TRBV30 combines with J gene TRBJ2-3; the match to TRBD1 covers 7 bases. This CDR3 spans 18 amino acids. With V trimmed by 3 bases and J by 1 base, 16 bases remained unmatched. Germline CDR1 reads GTSNPN; CDR2 reads SVGIG (reference sequence). CDR3 region: CAWSAPLDRAWGTDTQYF. The CDR3 nucleotides are TGTGCCTGGAGCGCCCCCCTTGACAGGGCTTGGGGCACAGATACGCAGTATTTT.

The genes are TRBV7-2 and TRBJ1-3; TRBD1 might be the D (6 bases). V was pared by 0 bases and J by 4 bases, with 13 bases between. The CDR3 runs 16 residues. Per germline, CDR1 SGHTA and CDR2 FQGNSA. The CDR3 region has the DNA TGTGCCAGCAGCTTAGCTGTGGGGGCGGGCGGAAACACCATATATTTT. It is translated as CASSLAVGAGGNTIYF.

This clone has a handful of counts. The chain combines TRBV28 with TRBJ1-1; the D is unclear. V lost 3 bases and J 6 bases, leaving 20 bases between the germline ends. The CDR3 extends over 16 amino acids. Germline CDR1 MDHEN, CDR2 SYDVKM. CDR3 amino acids: CASSLRYGLGNPEAFF. In DNA form, the CDR3 reads TGTGCCAGCAGTTTGAGGTACGGACTCGGTAACCCTGAAGCTTTCTTT.

This clone was seen a few times. The genes are TRBV21-1 and TRBJ1-3; the table assigns TRBD1, which was not confirmed against the DNA. TRBV21-1 is assigned pseudogene status. The CDR3 is 15 amino acids. The DNA for the CDR3 is TGTGCCAGGGGCGATGACGGTAGCTCTGGAAACACCATATATTTT. Its translation is CARGDDGSSGNTIYF.